Listed below are T cell receptor beta chains from one sample, sequenced in a study of Ad26.COV2.S vaccination and SARS-CoV-2 variants. Profiling relied on immunoSEQ multiplex PCR, and the TCRdb table lists in-frame clones only, not all of them. The sample includes fewer than 600,000 clones, 80% to 90% of them seen just once. Sample: peripheral blood, taken in a trial of Ad26.COV2.S vaccine versus placebo. These receptors all stem from a person between 18 and 65 years old who received the Ad26.COV2.S COVID-19 vaccine or a placebo. The CDR3 runs from the conserved cysteine through the conserved F or W. Each record gives: clone size, V gene, J gene, D gene, CDR3 protein, CDR3 DNA. D genes are given only for firm matches. Some rows mark clone size as missing; the rest say once, few, many or name a class of expanded clone.

abundance: NA; v_gene: TRBV15; j_gene: TRBJ2-7; d_gene: NA; CDR3aa: CATSKTGTNYEQYF; CDR3nt: TGTGCCACCAGCAAGACCGGGACAAACTACGAGCAGTACTTC
abundance: NA; v_gene: TRBV14; j_gene: TRBJ2-5; d_gene: TRBD2; CDR3aa: CASSQERLAGGRETQYF; CDR3nt: TGTGCCAGCAGCCAAGAACGTCTAGCGGGGGGGCGAGAGACCCAGTACTTC
abundance: NA; v_gene: TRBV5-1; j_gene: TRBJ1-6; d_gene: NA; CDR3aa: CASSPGVLGDNSPLHF; CDR3nt: TGCGCCAGCAGCCCGGGAGTCCTTGGGGATAATTCACCCCTCCACTTT
abundance: NA; v_gene: TRBV28; j_gene: TRBJ2-7; d_gene: TRBD1; CDR3aa: CASNPDRGGYEQYF; CDR3nt: TGTGCCAGCAATCCGGACAGGGGTGGGTACGAGCAGTACTTC
abundance: few; v_gene: TRBV5-1; j_gene: TRBJ1-4; d_gene: TRBD1; CDR3aa: CASSSQGVGNEKLFF; CDR3nt: TGCGCCAGCAGCTCACAGGGGGTCGGGAATGAAAAACTGTTTTTT
abundance: NA; v_gene: TRBV27; j_gene: TRBJ1-5; d_gene: NA; CDR3aa: CASRKGVEGQPQHF; CDR3nt: TGTGCCAGCAGAAAAGGAGTGGAGGGTCAGCCCCAGCATTTT
abundance: NA; v_gene: TRBV27; j_gene: TRBJ2-7; d_gene: TRBD1; CDR3aa: CASSPGTAYEQYF; CDR3nt: TGTGCCAGCAGTCCCGGGACAGCCTACGAGCAGTACTTC
abundance: NA; v_gene: TRBV2; j_gene: TRBJ2-6; d_gene: TRBD2; CDR3aa: CASRGTSGGLPGANVLTF; CDR3nt: TGTGCCAGCAGGGGGACTAGCGGGGGGCTACCTGGGGCCAACGTCCTGACTTTC
abundance: NA; v_gene: TRBV29-1; j_gene: TRBJ2-7; d_gene: NA; CDR3aa: CSVEESGLGEQYF; CDR3nt: TGCAGCGTTGAAGAGTCGGGGTTGGGGGAGCAGTACTTC
abundance: NA; v_gene: TRBV27; j_gene: TRBJ2-6; d_gene: NA; CDR3aa: CASSPASGANVLTF; CDR3nt: TGTGCCAGCAGTCCGGCCTCTGGGGCCAACGTCCTGACTTTC
abundance: NA; v_gene: TRBV27; j_gene: TRBJ2-7; d_gene: NA; CDR3aa: CASSSPPYYEQYF; CDR3nt: TGTGCCAGCAGTTCCCCACCGTACTACGAGCAGTACTTC
abundance: NA; v_gene: TRBV5-4; j_gene: TRBJ2-3; d_gene: TRBD2; CDR3aa: CASSPLAGGISSTDTQYF; CDR3nt: TGTGCCAGCAGCCCACTAGCGGGGGGCATCAGCAGCACAGATACGCAGTATTTT
abundance: NA; v_gene: TRBV27; j_gene: TRBJ1-6; d_gene: NA; CDR3aa: CASSPLLEGSSYNSPLHF; CDR3nt: TGTGCCAGCAGTCCATTACTCGAGGGGAGCTCCTATAATTCACCCCTCCACTTT
abundance: NA; v_gene: TRBV6-5; j_gene: TRBJ2-7; d_gene: NA; CDR3aa: CASRGTRSYEQYF; CDR3nt: TGTGCCAGCAGAGGGACACGTTCCTACGAGCAGTACTTC
abundance: NA; v_gene: TRBV4-1; j_gene: TRBJ2-7; d_gene: TRBD1; CDR3aa: CASSQERTGASQYF; CDR3nt: TGCGCCAGCAGCCAAGAACGGACAGGGGCCTCCCAGTACTTC
abundance: once; v_gene: TRBV9; j_gene: TRBJ2-1; d_gene: NA; CDR3aa: CASSVEGSWGNEQFF; CDR3nt: TGTGCCAGCAGCGTAGAAGGGTCCTGGGGCAATGAGCAGTTCTTC
abundance: NA; v_gene: TRBV7-9; j_gene: TRBJ2-3; d_gene: TRBD2; CDR3aa: CASDFFSSGGYTDTQYF; CDR3nt: TGTGCCAGCGATTTTTTTTCTAGCGGGGGATACACAGATACGCAGTATTTT